The clone carrying this T cell receptor (beta chain) has just one count. The antigen is undetermined. This sample is part of a study of regulatory dendritic cells for organ transplantation. Sorted T cells were CFSE-labeled and cultured approximately five days with allogeneic regulatory or mature dendritic cells at 1:10. V lost 6 bases to trimming and J lost 4 bases; unmatched junction nucleotides: 2. Germline CDR1 and CDR2: MNHEY and SVGAGI. This CDR3 has 13 residues. The assay was immunoSEQ multiplex PCR, and TCRdb's table has in-frame clones only and misses some. The sample consists of approximately 10,000 clones, about 81% of them appearing once. Overall study results and limits: Memory CD8+ T cells were the most oligoclonal; naive cells were highly diverse.

The clonotype comes from a human donor in good health. The chain is built from TRBV6-5 and TRBJ1-2; 10 bases agree with TRBD1. Sequencing was carried out using memory CD4+ T cells from blood cultured with regulatory dendritic cells. Subset noted: CD45RO+ memory T cells. CDR3 amino acids: CASSRDRGYGYTF. The CDR3 region has the DNA TGTGCCAGCAGCCGGGACAGGGGCTATGGCTACACCTTC.